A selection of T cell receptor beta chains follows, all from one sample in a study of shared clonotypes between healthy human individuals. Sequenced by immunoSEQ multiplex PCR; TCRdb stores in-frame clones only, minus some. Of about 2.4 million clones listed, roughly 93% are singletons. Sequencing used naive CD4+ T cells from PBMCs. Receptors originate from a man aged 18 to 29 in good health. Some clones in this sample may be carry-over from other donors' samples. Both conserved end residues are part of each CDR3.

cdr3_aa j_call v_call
CASSVFSELSTDTQYF TRBJ2-3 TRBV9
CASSLPATSGNTIYF TRBJ1-3 TRBV5-1
CASTPRQGVSSGANVLTF TRBJ2-6 TRBV27
CASSPPSKGGETQYF TRBJ2-5 TRBV18
CASRGYVAGNTIYF TRBJ1-3 TRBV2
CASKGTGGEAFF TRBJ1-1 TRBV6-5
CASSLGRPLSETQYF TRBJ2-5 TRBV5-1
CASSELAGGYTGELFF TRBJ2-2 TRBV6-1
CASSLATYLGGTQYF TRBJ2-5 TRBV11-2
CASSPQGRNYGYTF TRBJ1-2 TRBV27
CASSLFPNTDTQYF TRBJ2-3 TRBV5-1
CASRIGTSGQETQYF TRBJ2-5 TRBV7-3
CASSPLTGDTYGYTF TRBJ1-2 TRBV7-9